Sequencing of this TCR beta chain was carried out in a study of blood T cell repertoires in COVID-19. Recruits, aged roughly 18 to 90 years, lived in 20 to 30 US areas. Participants were placed into cohorts based on the clinical history they reported. The CDR3 covers 14 residues. The germline V gene encodes CDR1 SEHNR and CDR2 FQNEAQ (reference sequence). Trimming took off 5 bases at V and 4 bases at J, with 14 bases between the two ends. Some clones are missing from TCRdb's copy, which holds only in-frame ones; the method was immunoSEQ multiplex PCR. The sample includes 250,000 to 300,000 clones, approximately 88% seen only once; the top ten take approximately 1.5%. This clone was recorded once.

Sequences were obtained from PBMCs or T cells enriched from blood (not recorded which). The sequence was obtained from a woman aged 40 to 50 who had recovered from COVID-19. This sequence joins TRBV7-9 and TRBJ1-2; D is uncertain. CDR3 sequence reads: CASSRGWPSYGYTF. CDR3 sequence (DNA): TGTGCCAGCAGCCGAGGGTGGCCTAGCTATGGCTACACCTTC.